This T cell receptor beta chain is from a study of cytomegalovirus exposure and HLA in healthy donors. Note on this clone: What it binds is unknown.

Overall study results and limits: A list of approximately 160 TCR beta chains associated with cytomegalovirus was given.

Amplification used 60 Vbeta primers and 13 Jbeta primers. Data came from immunoSEQ multiplex PCR; TCRdb stores just in-frame clones and leaves some out. The sample consists of about 200,000 clones, around 80% of them appearing once. This clonotype originated in a woman aged 18-35 years in good health and CMV-seronegative. Input material: PBMCs.

The CDR3 reads CAWSVTVRGNTIYF. In DNA, the CDR3 is TGTGCCTGGAGTGTCACAGTGCGAGGAAACACCATATATTTT. The V gene is TRBV30, the J gene TRBJ1-3; D remains ambiguous. The CDR3 length is 14 residues. In germline, CDR1 is GTSNPN, CDR2 SVGIG (reference sequence). Trimming removed 0 bases at V and 4 bases at J, with 10 bases between.